This TCR beta chain was recorded in a study of OX40 agonist ivuxolimab in advanced cancers. Concerning the study at large: The costimulatory receptor OX40 (CD134) was targeted by ivuxolimab, a fully human IgG2 agonistic monoclonal antibody. Intravenous ivuxolimab was administered to patients every 2 weeks at six dose levels: 0.01, 0.1, 0.3, 1.5, 3 and 10 mg/kg. Of the approximately 50 dose-escalation patients, hepatocellular carcinoma was present in about 20, melanoma in approximately 15, renal cell carcinoma in 9 and head and neck cancer in 9. In the dose-escalation cohort, roughly 82% of patients were male, and the mean age was roughly 60 years with a range of about 20 to 90. Prior anti-PD-1, anti-PD-L1 or anti-CTLA-4 therapy was permitted, and checkpoint inhibitors had been received by about 36% of dose-escalation patients. Partial responses were achieved by three dose-escalation patients, of whom one had hepatocellular carcinoma and two had cutaneous melanoma. Peripheral TCRbeta sequencing aimed to test whether ivuxolimab altered TCR sequence diversity and caused clonal T-cell expansion. The paper describes the monotherapy dose-escalation part (N = 52 patients) of the phase I trial of ivuxolimab. What the research found in general, with its limitations: The antigen specificity of the peripheral T cells that underwent clonal expansion was not determined. In partial responders in the 0.1-3.0 mg/kg groups, normalized peripheral clonal expansion was found to be among the lowest, especially among CD8+ T cells. After ivuxolimab, CD8+ T cells had more expanded clones than CD4+ T cells on average. Low levels of normalized T-cell clonal expansion were also seen in some patients who did not respond. Clonal expansion of both CD4+ and CD8+ blood T cells was observed from baseline to week 6 at doses 0.1 to 3.0 mg/kg.

Genomic DNA was extracted from sorted cells for sequencing of the TCRbeta CDR3 region. The immunoSEQ Assay was used for sequencing of TCRbeta CDR3 regions. TCRdb retrieved this table from immuneACCESS and kept in-frame rearrangements only. Not all clones are present; in checked studies, unresolved V genes account for under half, and no reason is known for the remainder. A total of roughly 70,000 clones appear in this sample, around 83% of them only once. Of the sample, around 5% falls within the top ten clones. According to the germline V gene, CDR1 reads SGHTA and CDR2 reads FQGNSA. The CDR3 numbers 16 residues from cysteine through phenylalanine. The only DNA kept is the CDR3, 48 bases in frame from the first base. The germline V and J ends show losses of 2 bases and 0 bases respectively, and no gene match explains 2 bases of the junction. The trial excluded patients who had a history of autoimmune disease or who were on systemic immunosuppression. In every dose cohort, peripheral blood was drawn for TCR sequencing at baseline, cycle 4 day 1, and cycle 7 day 1. The samples were drawn from a first-in-human, open-label, multicenter phase I dose-escalation trial of ivuxolimab. The trial enrolled adults with locally advanced or metastatic head and neck squamous cell, hepatocellular, melanoma or renal cell carcinoma. Before TCR sequencing, CD4+ T cells and CD8+ T cells were sorted from peripheral blood as separate populations.

About this clone itself: Its antigen is unknown. Base qualities are missing; no much larger clone stands one base away. The sample contains more than one DNA sequence encoding this CDR3.

The rearrangement combines TRBV7-2 with TRBJ1-3; 9 bases in the junction line up with TRBD1. The receptor's source is an adult with an advanced solid tumor such as melanoma, head and neck, liver or kidney cancer. Sequenced here: CD4+ or CD8+ T cells sorted from blood, sampled in a trial of the OX40 agonist ivuxolimab. The CDR3 is CASSLMTGGSGNTIYF. The DNA reads as follows: TGTGCCAGCAGCTTAATGACAGGGGGCTCTGGAAACACCATATATTTT.